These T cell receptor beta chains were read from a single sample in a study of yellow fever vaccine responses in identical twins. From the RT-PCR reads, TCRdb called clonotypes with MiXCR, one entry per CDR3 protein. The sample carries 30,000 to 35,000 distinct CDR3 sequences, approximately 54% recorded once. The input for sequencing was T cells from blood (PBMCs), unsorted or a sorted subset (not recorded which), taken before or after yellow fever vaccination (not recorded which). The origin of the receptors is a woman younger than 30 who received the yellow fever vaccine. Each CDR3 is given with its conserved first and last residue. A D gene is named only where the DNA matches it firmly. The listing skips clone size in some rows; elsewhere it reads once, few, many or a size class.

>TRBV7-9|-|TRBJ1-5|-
TGTGCCAGCAGCTTCGCCGGGGTGGACGTTCCCCAGCATTTT
CASSFAGVDVPQHF
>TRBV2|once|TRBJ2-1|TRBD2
TGTGCCAGCAAGGCGGGAGGGCCTGTACAGTTCTTC
CASKAGGPVQFF
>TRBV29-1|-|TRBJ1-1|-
TGCAGCGTTCAGTGGGAAGAAGCTTTCTTT
CSVQWEEAFF
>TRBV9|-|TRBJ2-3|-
TGTGCCAGCAGCGCCGGTGGGGGACGAGATACGCAGTATTTT
CASSAGGGRDTQYF
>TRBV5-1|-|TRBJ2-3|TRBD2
TGCGCCAGCAGCTATGGGACTACCACAGATACGCAGTATTTT
CASSYGTTTDTQYF
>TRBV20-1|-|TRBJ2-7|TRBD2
TGCAGTGCTAGTGATCGGACTAGCGGGAGGTACGAGCAGTACTTC
CSASDRTSGRYEQYF
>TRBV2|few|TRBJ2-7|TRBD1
TGTGCCAGCAGCGGACAGGGGGCGGGAGAGCAGTACTTC
CASSGQGAGEQYF
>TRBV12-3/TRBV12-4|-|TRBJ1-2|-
TGTGCCAGCAGTTTCGGCGGGGATAATAACTATGGCTACACCTTC
CASSFGGDNNYGYTF
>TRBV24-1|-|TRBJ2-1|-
TGTGCCACCAGTGATTTGAGGACACCCTACAATGAGCAGTTCTTC
CATSDLRTPYNEQFF
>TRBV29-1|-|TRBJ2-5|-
TGCAGCGTTCGAGGGGGGTCAGAGACCCAGTACTTC
CSVRGGSETQYF
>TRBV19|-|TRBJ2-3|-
TGTGCCAGTAGTGATATAGCTATAGATACGCAGTATTTT
CASSDIAIDTQYF
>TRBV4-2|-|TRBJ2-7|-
TGTGCCAGCAGCCTACCCGGTGGTTCGGGCGAGCAGTACTTC
CASSLPGGSGEQYF
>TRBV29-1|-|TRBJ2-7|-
TGCAGCGTTCGAGGGGGGCTAAGCTACGAGCAGTACTTC
CSVRGGLSYEQYF
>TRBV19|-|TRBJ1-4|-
TGTGCCAGTAGTGTCAGAGGGGAGAATGAAAAACTGTTTTTT
CASSVRGENEKLFF
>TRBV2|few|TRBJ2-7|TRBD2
TGTGCCAGCAGTGAAGGGACTAGAAGATACGAGCAGTACTTC
CASSEGTRRYEQYF
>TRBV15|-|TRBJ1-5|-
TGTGCCACCAGCAGCCGTAAAACAGGGAACAATCAGCCCCAGCATTTT
CATSSRKTGNNQPQHF
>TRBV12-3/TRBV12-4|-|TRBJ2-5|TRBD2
TGTGCCAGCAGTCGTGGACTAGCTGAGACCCAGTACTTC
CASSRGLAETQYF
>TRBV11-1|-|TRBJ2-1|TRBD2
TGTGCCAGCAGCTCGATTGCGGGAGGGGTGGGTAATGAGCAGTTCTTC
CASSSIAGGVGNEQFF
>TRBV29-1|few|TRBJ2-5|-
TGCAGCGTTGCGGGTCTCCAAGAGACCCAGTACTTC
CSVAGLQETQYF